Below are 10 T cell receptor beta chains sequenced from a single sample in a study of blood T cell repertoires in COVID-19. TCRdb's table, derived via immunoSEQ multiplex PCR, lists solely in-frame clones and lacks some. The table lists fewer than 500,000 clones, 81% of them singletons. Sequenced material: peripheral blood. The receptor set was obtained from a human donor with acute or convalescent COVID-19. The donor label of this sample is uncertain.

Here the CDR3 reads CASRRGSSYNSPLHF. CDR3 sequence (DNA): TGTGCCAGTAGACGAGGGAGCTCCTATAATTCACCCCTCCACTTT. The chain uses TRBV19 and TRBJ1-6; D gene unclear. The V end lost 6 bases, the J end lost 0 bases, and 9 bases lay between the germline ends. This CDR3 is built from 15 residues. From germline, CDR1 is LNHDA and CDR2 SQIVND (reference sequence).

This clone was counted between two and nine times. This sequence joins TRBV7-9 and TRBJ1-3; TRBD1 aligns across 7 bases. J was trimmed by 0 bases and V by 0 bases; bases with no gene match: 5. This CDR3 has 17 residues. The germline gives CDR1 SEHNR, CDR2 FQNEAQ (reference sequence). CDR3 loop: CASSLAGRTGSGNTIYF. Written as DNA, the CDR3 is TGTGCCAGCAGCTTAGCGGGCCGGACAGGCTCTGGAAACACCATATATTTT.

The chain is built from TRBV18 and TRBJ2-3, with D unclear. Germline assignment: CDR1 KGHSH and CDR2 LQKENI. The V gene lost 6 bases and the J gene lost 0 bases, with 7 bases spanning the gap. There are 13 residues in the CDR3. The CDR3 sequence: CASSRISTDTQYF. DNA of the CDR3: TGTGCCAGCTCGCGGATTAGCACAGATACGCAGTATTTT. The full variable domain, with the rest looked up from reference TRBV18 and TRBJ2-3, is NAGVMQNPRHLVRRRGQEARLRCSPMKGHSHVYWYRQLPEEGLKFMVYLQKENIIDESGMPKERFSAEFPKEGPSILRIQQVVRGDSAAYFCASSRISTDTQYFGPGTRLTVL.

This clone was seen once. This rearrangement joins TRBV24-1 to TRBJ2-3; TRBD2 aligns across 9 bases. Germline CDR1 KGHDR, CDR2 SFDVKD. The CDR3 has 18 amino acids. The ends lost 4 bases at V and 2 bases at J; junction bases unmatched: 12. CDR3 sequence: CATSDNRISGGPTDTQYF. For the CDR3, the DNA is TGTGCCACCAGTGACAATAGGATTAGCGGGGGCCCCACAGATACGCAGTATTTT.

The CDR3 sequence is CASSRAAGVWSEQFF. CDR3 in DNA: TGTGCCAGCTCACGAGCTGCGGGAGTATGGAGTGAGCAGTTCTTC. The V call is TRBV6-5, the J call TRBJ2-1; TRBD2 matches at 7 bases. Germline CDR1 reads MNHEY; CDR2 reads SVGAGI. Losses at the gene ends were 8 bases for V and 9 bases for J; bases not matched to a gene: 16. This CDR3 contains 15 residues.

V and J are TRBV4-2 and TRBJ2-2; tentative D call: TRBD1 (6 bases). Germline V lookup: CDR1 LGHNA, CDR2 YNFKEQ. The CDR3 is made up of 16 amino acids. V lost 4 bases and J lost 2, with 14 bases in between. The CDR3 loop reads CASSLRNRANTGELFF. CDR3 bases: TGTGCCAGCAGCCTGCGTAACAGGGCAAACACCGGGGAGCTGTTTTTT.

DNA for the CDR3: TGTGCCAGCAGCTCAAACAGACAGCGACAAAAACTGTTTTTT. It translates to CASSSNRQRQKLFF. The chain is built from TRBV7-8 and TRBJ1-4; possible D gene TRBD1, 5 bases. CDR1 and CDR2 from the germline V gene are SGHVS and FQNEAQ. V was cut by 4 bases and J by 9 bases, with 15 bases left in between. The CDR3 consists of 14 residues.

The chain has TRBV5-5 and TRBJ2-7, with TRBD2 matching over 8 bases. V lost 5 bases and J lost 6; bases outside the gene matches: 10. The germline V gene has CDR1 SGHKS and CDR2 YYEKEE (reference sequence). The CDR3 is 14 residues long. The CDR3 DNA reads TGTGCCAGCAGTTTAACCCCGGGACTAGGCGAGCAGTACTTC. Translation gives CASSLTPGLGEQYF. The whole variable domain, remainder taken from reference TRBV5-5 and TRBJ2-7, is DAGVTQSPTHLIKTRGQQVTLRCSPISGHKSVSWYQQVLGQGPQFIFQYYEKEERGRGNFPDRFSARQFPNYSSELNVNALLLGDSALYLCASSLTPGLGEQYFGPGTRLTVT.

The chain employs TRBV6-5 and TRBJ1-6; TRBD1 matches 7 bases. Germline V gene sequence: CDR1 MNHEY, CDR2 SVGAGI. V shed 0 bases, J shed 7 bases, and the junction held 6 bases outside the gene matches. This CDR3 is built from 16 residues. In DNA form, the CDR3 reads TGTGCCAGCAGTTACTCGCGGGACAGAGAGAATTCACCCCTCCACTTT. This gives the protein CASSYSRDRENSPLHF.

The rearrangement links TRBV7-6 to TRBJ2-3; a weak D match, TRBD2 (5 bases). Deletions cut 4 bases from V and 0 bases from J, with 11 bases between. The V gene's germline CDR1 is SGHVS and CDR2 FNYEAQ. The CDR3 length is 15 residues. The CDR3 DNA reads TGTGCCAGCAGCTCGCCCCGGGGTAGCACAGATACGCAGTATTTT. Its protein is CASSSPRGSTDTQYF.